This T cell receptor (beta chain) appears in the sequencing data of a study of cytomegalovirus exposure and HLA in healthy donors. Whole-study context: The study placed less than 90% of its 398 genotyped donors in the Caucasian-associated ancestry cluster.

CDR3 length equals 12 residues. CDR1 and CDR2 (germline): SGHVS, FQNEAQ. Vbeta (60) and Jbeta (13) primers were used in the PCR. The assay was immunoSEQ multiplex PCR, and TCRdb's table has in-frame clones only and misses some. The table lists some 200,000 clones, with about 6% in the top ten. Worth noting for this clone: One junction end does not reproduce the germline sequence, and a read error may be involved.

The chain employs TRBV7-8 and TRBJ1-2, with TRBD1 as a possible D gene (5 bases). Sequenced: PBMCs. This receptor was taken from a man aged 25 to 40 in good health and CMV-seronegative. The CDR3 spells CAGSLNRFGYTF. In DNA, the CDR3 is TGTGCCGGCAGCTTAAACAGGTTTGGCTACACCTTC.